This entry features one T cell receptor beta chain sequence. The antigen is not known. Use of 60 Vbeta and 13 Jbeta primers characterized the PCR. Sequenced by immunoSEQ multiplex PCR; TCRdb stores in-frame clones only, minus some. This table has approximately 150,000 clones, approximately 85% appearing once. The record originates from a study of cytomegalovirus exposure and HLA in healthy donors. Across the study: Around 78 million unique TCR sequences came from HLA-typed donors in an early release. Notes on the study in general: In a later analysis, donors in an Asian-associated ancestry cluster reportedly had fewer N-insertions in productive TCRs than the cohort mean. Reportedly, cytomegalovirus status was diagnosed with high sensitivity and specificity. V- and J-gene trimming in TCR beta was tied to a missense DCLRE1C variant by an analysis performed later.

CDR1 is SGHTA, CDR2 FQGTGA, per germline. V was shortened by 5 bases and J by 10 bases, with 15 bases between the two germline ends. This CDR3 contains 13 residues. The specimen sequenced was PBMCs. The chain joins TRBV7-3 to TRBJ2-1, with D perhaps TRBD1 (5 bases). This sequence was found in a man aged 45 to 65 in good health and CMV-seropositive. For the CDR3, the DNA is TGTGCCAGCAGCCTCAGGGTGGAAGGGGAGCAGTTCTTC. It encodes CASSLRVEGEQFF.